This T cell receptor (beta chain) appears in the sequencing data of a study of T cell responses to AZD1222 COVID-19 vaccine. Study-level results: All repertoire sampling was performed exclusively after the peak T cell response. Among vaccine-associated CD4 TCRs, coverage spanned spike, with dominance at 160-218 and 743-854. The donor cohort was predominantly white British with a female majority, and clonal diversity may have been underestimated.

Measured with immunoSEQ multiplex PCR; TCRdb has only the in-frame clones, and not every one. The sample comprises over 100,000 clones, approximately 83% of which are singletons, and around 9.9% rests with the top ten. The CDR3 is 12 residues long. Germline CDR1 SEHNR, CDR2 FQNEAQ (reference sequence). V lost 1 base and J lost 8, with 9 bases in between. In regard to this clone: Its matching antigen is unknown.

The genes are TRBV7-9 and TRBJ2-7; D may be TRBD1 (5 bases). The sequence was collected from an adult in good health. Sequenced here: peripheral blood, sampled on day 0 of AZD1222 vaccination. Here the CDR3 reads CASSLEGIQQYF. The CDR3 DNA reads TGTGCCAGCAGCTTAGAGGGGATCCAGCAGTACTTC.